This TCR beta chain stems from a study of T cells after yellow fever vaccination. Study details: SMART-Seq v4 Ultra Low Input served to prepare low-cell-number fractions. Overall study findings and caveats: Booster samples showed a return of most primary-vaccination clones (almost 97% CD4, 85% to 90% CD8). CD4 and CD8 compartments shared a small share of clonotypes.

By 5'RACE template switching, TCR cDNA was produced, with a universal primer site and UMIs added in the process. One entry per CDR3 protein, called by TCRdb with MiXCR from the 5' RACE reads. The data hold a few hundred thousand distinct CDR3 sequences, with approximately 10% observed a single time. The CDR3 totals 14 residues. Trimming took off 8 bases at V and 0 bases at J, with 11 bases between the two ends. The germline V gene encodes CDR1 SNHLY and CDR2 FYNNEI. This clonotype has just a few counts. What it binds is unknown. This sequence joins TRBV2 and TRBJ1-3; D is unclear. The sample in question was CD4+ T cells sorted from PBMCs, obtained 5 days after the yellow fever booster vaccination. The sequence came from a man aged 18 to 30 who received the YFV17D yellow fever vaccine. The CDR3 is CASSVGVSGNTIYF. The CDR3 nucleotides read TGTGCCAGCTCCGTTGGTGTCTCTGGAAACACCATATATTTT.